Sequencing of this T cell receptor beta chain was carried out in a study of CD8 T cells in Susac syndrome. CD8+ and CD4+ T cells circulating in blood were sequenced for TCR beta. Germline values: CDR1 LNHDA, CDR2 SQIVND (reference sequence). This CDR3 region has 17 residues. The V segment lost 3 bases and the J segment 0 bases; nucleotides outside the gene matches: 10. With random hexamers, about 0.45 to 1 ug RNA was reverse transcribed. MiXCR, applied by TCRdb to the immunoSEQ multiplex PCR reads, yields one record per CDR3 protein. Of hundreds of thousands of distinct CDR3 sequences listed, approximately 89% are singletons.

Sequencing was done on a sample of CD8+ T cells from PBMCs. The source is a human donor with multiple sclerosis. The chain has TRBV19 and TRBJ1-1; TRBD1 matches at 7 bases. The CDR3 is CASSIGGDRALNTEAFF. DNA of the CDR3: TGTGCCAGTAGTATCGGGGGGGACAGAGCATTGAACACTGAAGCTTTCTTT.